Here is one T cell receptor (beta chain) with its context. The data belong to a study of control samples from healthy donors and cancer patients. Germline V gene data show CDR1 as KGHSH and CDR2 as LQKENI. The trim removed 5 bases at V and 3 bases at J, leaving 7 bases unmatched. The CDR3 loop spans 14 amino acids. Using immunoSEQ multiplex PCR, the repertoire was profiled, and TCRdb retains in-frame clones only, with some absent. The sample lists just over 150,000 clones; roughly 94% were seen once. Sequencing was performed on blood. The V and J genes are TRBV18 and TRBJ2-7, with 7 nucleotides matching TRBD1. The source of this sequence is a woman in her thirties or forties in good health. The CDR3 spells CASSVGQVNYEQYF. CDR3 bases: TGTGCCAGCTCAGTTGGACAGGTCAACTACGAGCAGTACTTC.